This T cell receptor (beta chain) was captured in a study of blood T cell repertoires in COVID-19 (dated by TCRdb to the early 2020s). The study in broad terms: Samples from collaborators originated in the United States, Italy and Spain and spanned both the acute and convalescent phases of COVID-19. The samples were drawn from the first 160 participants of the ongoing ImmuneRACE study and from 950 to 1,500 subjects provided by 6 global collaborators. Nearly every sample came with metadata listing a de-identified subject ID, COVID-19 status, age in years and sex. The material from the prospective study consisted of cDNA or gDNA derived from T cells, B-cell-depleted T cells, or PBMCs. The dataset comprised deeply sampled blood TCRbeta repertoires from subjects exposed to, actively infected with, or recovered from COVID-19. The repertoires were made available in a free public database intended to serve as a resource for research on the immune response to SARS-CoV-2. HLA class I and class II types, where available, came from metadata supplied by the sample provider rather than from assay-based typing.

TCRbeta CDR3 regions were amplified from genomic DNA using the immunoSEQ Assay, a bias-controlled multiplex PCR. For the original study's pipeline: Within the assay, amplification of reference gene primers was used to estimate how many nucleated cells each sample contained. Sequence reads were collapsed and filtered to measure the absolute abundance of every unique TCRbeta CDR3 rearrangement. For each sample, productive Simpson clonality was calculated as the square root of Simpson's diversity index over productive rearrangements. This is the immuneACCESS table as TCRdb keeps it, with only in-frame sequences that have V and J called. A part of the clones is gone; compared with another copy, unresolved V genes explain less than half, and the rest is unexplained. V and J calls and clone size are those listed in that table; D and trimming were worked out from the DNA. The table for this sample lists about 68,000 clones; roughly 84% of them were counted only once. The top ten clonotypes cover less than 8% of the sample.

Summary of the overall study and its limitations: Clinical and demographic metadata were provided uncurated, with the amount varying by source and participant.

Whole blood was collected in K2EDTA tubes by collaborating institutions according to the institutions' own protocols. For TCRbeta analysis, collaborators shipped samples as frozen whole blood, isolated PBMCs, or DNA extracted from either of those sample types. A distance of 11 bases separates the germline ends of V and J, which lose 7 bases and 0 bases respectively. CDR1 is given as SGHTA and CDR2 as FQGNSA, both from the germline V gene. Measured from the cysteine to the phenylalanine, the CDR3 is 14 residues long. Of the read, only the CDR3 DNA is kept; its 42 bases are in frame from base 1. Notes on this clone: Its specific antigen is unknown. Qualities for individual bases were not recorded, and no much larger clone is one base off.

Recombination linked TRBV7-2 to TRBJ2-3; no D segment can be confidently identified. This clonotype originated in a middle-aged man with active COVID-19. Material: peripheral blood. The sequenced DNA: TGTGCCAGCACCCCTATGACTAGCACAGATACGCAGTATTTT. Its translation is CASTPMTSTDTQYF.